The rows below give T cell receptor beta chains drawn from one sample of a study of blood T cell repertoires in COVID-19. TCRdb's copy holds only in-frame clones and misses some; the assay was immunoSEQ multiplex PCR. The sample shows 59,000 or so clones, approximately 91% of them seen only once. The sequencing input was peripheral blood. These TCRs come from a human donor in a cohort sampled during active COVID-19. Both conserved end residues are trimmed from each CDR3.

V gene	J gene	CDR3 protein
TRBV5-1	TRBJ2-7	ASSGYPGAFYEQY
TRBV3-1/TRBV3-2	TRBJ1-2	ASSQAAGTNYGYT
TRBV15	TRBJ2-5	ATSRDTGMETQY
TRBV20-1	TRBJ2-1	SASITLGNEQF
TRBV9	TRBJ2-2	ASSVARGGTGVTGELF
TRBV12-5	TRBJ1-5	ASGLVGGAGQPQH
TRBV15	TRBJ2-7	ATSRGGLEQY
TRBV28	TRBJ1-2	ASSTPRDRGYGYT
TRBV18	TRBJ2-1	ASSGTSGREQF
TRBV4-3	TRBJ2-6	ASSQDGSGANVLT
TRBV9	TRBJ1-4	ASSVGQGANEKLF
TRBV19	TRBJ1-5	ASSIAQGGYQPQH
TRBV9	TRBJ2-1	ASSALAGSYNEQF
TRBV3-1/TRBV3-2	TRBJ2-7	ASSQVDTSGPPPSGYEQY
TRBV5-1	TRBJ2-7	ASSSGTSGDPAPYEQY
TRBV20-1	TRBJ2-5	SASSLADQETQY
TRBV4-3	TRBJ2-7	ASSGQGLEFDEQY
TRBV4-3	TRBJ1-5	ASSQDAQGSQPQH
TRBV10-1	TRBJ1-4	ASSDRGTNEKLF
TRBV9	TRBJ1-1	ASSSQGRMNTEAF
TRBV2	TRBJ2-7	ATQVGTGAPYEQY
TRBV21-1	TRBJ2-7	ASSTRDRGLLAGERGFYEQY